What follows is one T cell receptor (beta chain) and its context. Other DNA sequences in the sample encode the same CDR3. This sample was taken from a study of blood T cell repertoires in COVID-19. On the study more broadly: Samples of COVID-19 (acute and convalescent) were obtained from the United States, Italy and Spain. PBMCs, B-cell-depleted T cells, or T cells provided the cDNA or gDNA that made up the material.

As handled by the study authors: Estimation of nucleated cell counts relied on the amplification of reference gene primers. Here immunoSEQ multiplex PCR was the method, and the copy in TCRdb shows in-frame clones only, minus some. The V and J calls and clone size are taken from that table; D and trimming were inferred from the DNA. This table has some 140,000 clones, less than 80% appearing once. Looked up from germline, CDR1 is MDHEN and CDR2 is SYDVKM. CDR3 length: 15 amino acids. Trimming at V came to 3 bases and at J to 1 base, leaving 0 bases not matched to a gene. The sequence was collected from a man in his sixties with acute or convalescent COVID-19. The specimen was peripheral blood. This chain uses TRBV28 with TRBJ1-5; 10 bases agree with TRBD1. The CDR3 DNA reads TGTGCCAGCAGTTTGGGACAGGGGAGCAATCAGCCCCAGCATTTT. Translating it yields CASSLGQGSNQPQHF.